What follows are 10 T cell receptor beta chains derived from one specimen sequenced in a study of cytomegalovirus exposure and HLA in healthy donors. The PCR was carried out with 60 Vbeta primers and 13 Jbeta primers. Sequencing used immunoSEQ multiplex PCR; TCRdb keeps in-frame clones, though not all of them. The sample records 100,000 to 150,000 clones, approximately 84% being singletons. Sequenced sample: PBMCs. All receptors come from a boy aged 2 to 10 in good health and CMV-seronegative.

The genes are TRBV29-1 and TRBJ1-1; D is possibly TRBD1 (5 bases). The CDR3 consists of 13 residues. Trimming removed 7 bases at V and 0 bases at J, with 12 bases between. Per the germline V gene, CDR1 is SQVTM and CDR2 is ANQGSEA. The CDR3 here is CSARRQLNTEAFF. In DNA, the CDR3 is TGCAGCGCTCGGCGACAGTTGAACACTGAAGCTTTCTTT.

The sample holds one count of this clone. The chain links TRBV30 to TRBJ2-2, with 11 bases identical to TRBD2. Losses at the gene ends were 2 bases for V and 4 bases for J; bases not matched to a gene: 9. The CDR3 contains 17 residues. Germline CDR1 GTSNPN, CDR2 SVGIG (reference sequence). DNA of the CDR3: TGTGCCTGGAGTCGGGTAGCGGGAGGGCCAGGCACCGGGGAGCTGTTTTTT. Translating it yields CAWSRVAGGPGTGELFF. The whole variable domain, remainder taken from reference TRBV30 and TRBJ2-2, is SQTIHQWPATLVQPVGSPLSLECTVEGTSNPNLYWYRQAAGRGLQLLFYSVGIGQISSEVPQNLSASRPQDRQFILSSKKLLLSDSGFYLCAWSRVAGGPGTGELFFGEGSRLTVL.

The chain is built from TRBV13 and TRBJ2-1, with 14 nucleotides matching TRBD2. The germline CDR1 and CDR2 sequences are PRHDT and FYEKMQ (reference sequence). Trimming at V came to 2 bases and at J to 0 bases, leaving 9 bases not matched to a gene. This CDR3 spans 20 amino acids. The CDR3 here is CASSLLTGLAGGYSYNEQFF. CDR3 coding DNA: TGTGCCAGCAGCTTATTAACTGGACTAGCGGGGGGATACTCCTACAATGAGCAGTTCTTC. The full variable domain, in which reference TRBV13 and TRBJ2-1 provide the parts outside the CDR3, is AAGVIQSPRHLIKEKRETATLKCYPIPRHDTVYWYQQGPGQDPQFLISFYEKMQSDKGSIPDRFSAQQFSDYHSELNMSSLELGDSALYFCASSLLTGLAGGYSYNEQFFGPGTRLTVL.

The V call is TRBV5-5, the J call TRBJ1-2; 9 bases are shared with TRBD1. This CDR3 region has 15 residues. The ends lost 2 bases at V and 4 bases at J; junction bases unmatched: 6. Germline CDR1 SGHKS, CDR2 YYEKEE (reference sequence). The CDR3 protein is CASSLLPGQGYGYTF. CDR3 in DNA: TGTGCCAGCAGCTTATTACCGGGACAGGGCTATGGCTACACCTTC.

V is TRBV27 and J is TRBJ2-7; D is possibly TRBD2 (6 bases). V was cut by 3 bases and J by 6 bases, with 15 bases left in between. The CDR3 spans 14 residues. Germline V CDR1 and CDR2: MNHEY, SMNVEV (reference sequence). This chain's CDR3 is CASSFGGTQSEQYF. Written as DNA, the CDR3 is TGTGCCAGCAGTTTTGGGGGGACCCAAAGCGAGCAGTACTTC.

The V and J genes are TRBV7-9 and TRBJ2-5; the match to TRBD2 covers 14 bases. Unmatched junction bases numbered 15, after V lost 5 bases and J lost 4 bases. The CDR3 is 19 residues long. CDR1 and CDR2 (germline): SEHNR, FQNEAQ (reference sequence). The CDR3 bases are TGTGCCAGCAGCGTCGGGACTAGCGGGGGTGTGGGGACCCGAGAGACCCAGTACTTC. As protein: CASSVGTSGGVGTRETQYF.

V and J are TRBV30 and TRBJ1-5; TRBD1 aligns across 8 bases. The V and J ends lost 0 bases and 0 bases, in that order; junction bases with no gene match: 13. The CDR3 is 19 residues long. Per the germline V gene, CDR1 is GTSNPN and CDR2 is SVGIG (reference sequence). The CDR3 DNA sequence: TGTGCCTGGAGTGTACGGTCCGGCGGACAGGGACGTAGCAATCAGCCCCAGCATTTT. The encoded protein is CAWSVRSGGQGRSNQPQHF. Full variable domain (rest looked up from reference TRBV30 and TRBJ1-5): SQTIHQWPATLVQPVGSPLSLECTVEGTSNPNLYWYRQAAGRGLQLLFYSVGIGQISSEVPQNLSASRPQDRQFILSSKKLLLSDSGFYLCAWSVRSGGQGRSNQPQHFGDGTRLSIL.

The rearrangement uses TRBV6-4 and TRBJ2-1, with D maybe TRBD2 (7 bases). The CDR3 spans 14 residues. CDR1 and CDR2 from the germline V gene are MRHNA and SNTAGT. V gave up 0 bases and J gave up 6 bases, with 9 bases separating them. The CDR3 sequence: CASSDSGGANEQFF. In DNA, the CDR3 is TGTGCCAGCAGTGACTCGGGGGGGGCCAATGAGCAGTTCTTC.

The chain is built from TRBV27 and TRBJ2-1; D unclear. The germline V and J ends were trimmed by 4 bases and 8 bases, with 15 bases remaining between them. Germline V CDR1 and CDR2: MNHEY, SMNVEV (reference sequence). There are 14 residues in the CDR3. This CDR3 reads CASSSLGAGDEQFF. Written as DNA, the CDR3 is TGTGCCAGCAGTTCGCTCGGAGCTGGCGATGAGCAGTTCTTC.

The count of this clone is one. The J gene is TRBJ2-1, the V gene TRBV6-5; possible D gene TRBD2, 6 bases. The CDR3 totals 16 residues. V gave up 2 bases and J gave up 4 bases, with 15 bases separating them. Germline values: CDR1 MNHEY, CDR2 SVGAGI. CDR3 sequence reads: CASSYRRDLPYNEQFF. Written as DNA, the CDR3 is TGTGCCAGCAGTTACCGGCGGGACCTTCCTTACAATGAGCAGTTCTTC.